The rows below give T cell receptor beta chains drawn from one sample of a study of shared T cell receptors in the human thymus. TCRdb's copy holds only in-frame clones and misses some; the assay was immunoSEQ multiplex PCR. The table records approximately 660,000 clones, roughly 90% of them present only once. Separately, the same data were catalogued under a study of human thymus T cells.

The sequenced material came from thymocytes. Receptors originate from a boy younger than two with a congenital heart defect. CDR3s include the opening cysteine and the closing phenylalanine or tryptophan. The D gene is left open where the match is weak. A clone size is listed for some rows: how often the clone was seen (once, few, many), or a class if it is expanded.

d_gene,v_gene,abundance,len,j_gene,CDR3aa,CDR3nt
NA,TRBV6-1,NA,15,TRBJ1-5,CASRAPGISNQPQHF,TGTGCCAGCAGGGCACCCGGGATTAGCAATCAGCCCCAGCATTTT
NA,TRBV7-9,NA,13,TRBJ1-2,CATSGGNNYGYTF,TGTGCCACCTCCGGGGGGAATAACTATGGCTACACCTTC
NA,TRBV19,NA,16,TRBJ1-2,CASSIDGYLGVYGYTF,TGTGCCAGTAGTATAGATGGGTACCTCGGGGTCTATGGCTACACCTTC
TRBD2,TRBV4-2,NA,15,TRBJ2-3,CASSQSAGGTDTQYF,TGTGCCAGCAGCCAATCGGCGGGAGGCACAGATACGCAGTATTTT
NA,TRBV11-3,NA,12,TRBJ2-5,CASSSIQETQYF,TGTGCCAGCAGCTCCATCCAAGAGACCCAGTACTTC
TRBD1,TRBV6-1,NA,16,TRBJ1-1,CASSGKQGYAGTEAFF,TGTGCCAGCAGTGGAAAACAGGGGTATGCCGGCACTGAAGCTTTCTTT
NA,TRBV2,NA,14,TRBJ2-5,CASSETQGRETQYF,TGTGCCAGCAGTGAAACACAGGGGAGGGAGACCCAGTACTTC
TRBD2,TRBV27,NA,19,TRBJ2-3,CASSRLAGHPRDSTDTQYF,TGTGCCAGCAGTAGGCTAGCGGGCCACCCCCGGGATAGCACAGATACGCAGTATTTT
NA,TRBV25-1,few,17,TRBJ1-4,CASSETRNSATNEKLFF,TGTGCCAGCAGTGAAACTCGGAACAGTGCAACTAATGAAAAACTGTTTTTT
TRBD1,TRBV14,NA,19,TRBJ2-2,CASSQERGVGQESTGELFF,TGTGCCAGCAGCCAAGAAAGGGGCGTCGGACAGGAATCTACCGGGGAGCTGTTTTTT